The 27 T cell receptor beta chains below all came from one sample that was sequenced in a study of CD8 T cells in Susac syndrome. Reverse transcription of roughly 0.5 to 1 ug RNA was performed with random hexamers. MiXCR was run by TCRdb on the immunoSEQ multiplex PCR reads, yielding one entry per CDR3 protein. Here the sample spans 60,000 to 75,000 distinct CDR3 sequences, more than 85% being singletons. The sequenced sample consisted of CD8+ T cells from PBMCs. The receptors come from a human donor in good health.

V usage is TRBV7-9 and J usage is TRBJ1-2; possible D gene TRBD1, 6 bases. CDR1 and CDR2 (germline): SEHNR, FQNEAQ (reference sequence). The CDR3 is 15 amino acids. V lost 4 bases and J 3 bases, leaving 15 bases between the germline ends. CDR3 nucleotide sequence: TGTGCCAGCAGCTCTCAGGGGTTTGGGCACTATGGCTACACCTTC. Protein sequence: CASSSQGFGHYGYTF.

This chain connects TRBV7-9 to TRBJ2-6; D is uncertain. The CDR3 has 16 amino acids. V lost 2 bases and J lost 3, with 11 bases in between. Per the germline V gene, CDR1 is SEHNR and CDR2 is FQNEAQ (reference sequence). The CDR3 here is CASSLPPSGGANVLTF. The CDR3 region has the DNA TGTGCCAGCAGCTTACCCCCGTCGGGTGGGGCCAACGTCCTGACTTTC.

The chain links TRBV29-1 to TRBJ2-7; a possible D gene is TRBD2 (7 bases). The V end lost 5 bases, the J end lost 0 bases, and 14 bases lay between the germline ends. The CDR3 runs 14 residues. Germline V lookup: CDR1 SQVTM, CDR2 ANQGSEA. CDR3 in amino acids: CSVRGGDTSYEQYF. The CDR3 nucleotides are TGCAGCGTTAGGGGGGGAGACACCTCCTACGAGCAGTACTTC.

The rearrangement joins TRBV6-5 to TRBJ2-3, with 7 bases lining up with TRBD2. The germline V gene encodes CDR1 MNHEY and CDR2 SVGAGI. V was clipped by 2 bases and J by 4 bases; unmatched bases: 6. The CDR3 loop spans 15 amino acids. This CDR3 is CASSYGSSGADTQYF. DNA for the CDR3: TGTGCCAGCAGTTACGGGTCTAGCGGCGCAGATACGCAGTATTTT.

The V and J genes are TRBV4-3 and TRBJ1-2; D remains ambiguous. The CDR3 runs 15 residues. Looked up from germline, CDR1 is LGHNA and CDR2 is YSLEER. Deletions cut 1 base from V and 0 bases from J, with 9 bases between. The CDR3 region is CASSQVSLTNYGYTF. The CDR3, as DNA: TGCGCCAGCAGCCAAGTTTCCCTAACTAACTATGGCTACACCTTC.

The chain carries TRBV27 and TRBJ2-5; unclear D gene. Between the trimmed V and J ends, which lost 5 bases and 5 bases, there was a span of 9 bases. The CDR3 sequence is 12 residues long. The germline V gene encodes CDR1 MNHEY and CDR2 SMNVEV (reference sequence). CDR3: CASSVRWETQYF. The CDR3, as DNA: TGTGCCAGCAGTGTTCGGTGGGAGACCCAGTACTTC.

The genes are TRBV2 and TRBJ1-2, with 7 bases identical to TRBD1. This CDR3 is built from 13 residues. V lost 5 bases, J lost 4 bases, and 4 bases stayed unmatched. Germline V gene data show CDR1 as SNHLY and CDR2 as FYNNEI. DNA for the CDR3: TGTGCCAGCAGTCATGGGACAGCCTATGGCTACACCTTC. Protein sequence: CASSHGTAYGYTF. Complete variable domain (other parts from reference TRBV2 and TRBJ1-2): EPEVTQTPSHQVTQMGQEVILRCVPISNHLYFYWYRQILGQKVEFLVSFYNNEISEKSEIFDDQFSVERPDGSNFTLKIRSTKLEDSAMYFCASSHGTAYGYTFGSGTRLTVV.

The V and J genes are TRBV5-1 and TRBJ1-1; D unresolved. CDR1 and CDR2 from the germline V gene are SGHRS and YFSETQ. The CDR3 contains 14 residues. The V end was cut by 0 bases, the J end by 6 bases, with 12 bases between. The CDR3 spells CASSLAGGAAEAFF. The CDR3 nucleotides are TGCGCCAGCAGCTTGGCGGGTGGAGCGGCTGAAGCTTTCTTT.

This chain links TRBV7-9 with TRBJ2-3; unclear D gene. Trimming took 1 base from V and 2 from J, leaving 10 bases between them. There are 15 residues in the CDR3. Germline loops: CDR1 SEHNR, CDR2 FQNEAQ (reference sequence). CDR3 DNA: TGTGCCAGCAGCTTAGTGCAGCATCCCACAGATACGCAGTATTTT. Translated, it gives CASSLVQHPTDTQYF.

The chain couples TRBV28 to TRBJ1-2; the D gene is possibly TRBD1 (5 bases). V lost 5 bases to trimming and J lost 8 bases, with 24 bases between them. Looked up from germline, CDR1 is MDHEN and CDR2 is SYDVKM. The CDR3 has 16 amino acids. CDR3 in DNA: TGTGCCAGCAGTCCACCGTCGACAGAACCTCAGTACGGCTACACCTTC. Protein sequence: CASSPPSTEPQYGYTF.

As to this clonotype: One end of the junction fails to match germline, which may point to a read error. The CDR3 spells CASSVGGSNSPLHF. CDR3 coding DNA: TGTGCCAGCAGCGTTGGGGGCTCCAATTCACCCCTCCATTTT. The chain has TRBV5-8 and TRBJ1-6; weak D call: TRBD1 (6 bases). This CDR3 is 14 amino acids long. Germline lookup yields CDR1 SGHTS and CDR2 YDEGEE.

The chain couples TRBV29-1 to TRBJ1-1; D not certain. V was cut by 6 bases and J by 1 base, with 9 bases left in between. Germline CDR1 and CDR2: SQVTM and ANQGSEA. CDR3 size: 12 residues. The CDR3 protein is CSVGESNTEAFF. As DNA, the CDR3 is TGCAGCGTAGGAGAATCGAACACTGAAGCTTTCTTT. The full variable domain, rest sourced from reference TRBV29-1 and TRBJ1-1, is SAVISQKPSRDICQRGTSLTIQCQVDSQVTMMFWYRQQPGQSLTLIATANQGSEATYESGFVIDKFPISRPNLTFSTLTVSNMSPEDSSIYLCSVGESNTEAFFGQGTRLTVV.

The chain joins TRBV3-1 to TRBJ2-1; 12 bases map to TRBD2. Germline lookup yields CDR1 LGHDT and CDR2 YNNKEL (reference sequence). Trimming took 6 bases from V and 2 from J; bases not matched to a gene: 5. The CDR3 consists of 16 residues. Here the CDR3 reads CASSPLAGGAYNEQFF. For the CDR3, the DNA is TGTGCCAGCAGTCCACTAGCGGGGGGAGCCTACAATGAGCAGTTCTTC.

J is TRBJ1-1 and V is TRBV7-8, with TRBD1 matching 8 bases. This CDR3 comprises 18 residues. Germline lookup yields CDR1 SGHVS and CDR2 FQNEAQ. Losses at the gene ends were 0 bases for V and 4 bases for J; bases not matched to a gene: 13. The CDR3 nucleotides are TGTGCCAGCAGCTTAGCGTCGGACAGGGAACAATTTGGCACTGAAGCTTTCTTT. Translated: CASSLASDREQFGTEAFF.

The rearrangement joins TRBV7-9 to TRBJ1-5; D unclear. Trimming stripped 5 bases from V and 5 bases from J, with 13 bases between. The length of the CDR3 is 14 residues. CDR1 and CDR2 (germline): SEHNR, FQNEAQ (reference sequence). CDR3 residues: CASSPPGRDQPQHF. CDR3 DNA: TGTGCCAGCAGCCCCCCAGGACGGGATCAGCCCCAGCATTTT.

The V and J genes are TRBV6-2 or TRBV6-3 and TRBJ2-4; 8 nucleotides align to TRBD2. The V and J ends lost 1 base and 4 bases, in that order; junction bases with no gene match: 3. This CDR3 is built from 15 residues. Germline values: CDR1 MNHEY, CDR2 SVGEGT. The CDR3 nucleotides read TGTGCCAGCAGTTACTACGGCGGGGGGAAAAACATTCAGTACTTC. It is translated as CASSYYGGGKNIQYF.

The CDR3 spells CASSLVQDNTEAFF. CDR3 sequence (DNA): TGTGCCAGCAGCTTAGTGCAGGACAACACTGAAGCTTTCTTT. The chain carries TRBV7-8 and TRBJ1-1, with D unresolved. This CDR3 comprises 14 residues. V was trimmed by 1 base and J by 2 bases, leaving 8 bases between them. From germline, CDR1 is SGHVS and CDR2 FQNEAQ.

This rearrangement joins TRBV6-6 to TRBJ1-2, with D possibly being TRBD1 (5 bases). The germline V gene encodes CDR1 MNHNY and CDR2 SVGAGI (reference sequence). The ends were cut back, 11 bases at V and 3 bases at J, with 13 bases in the middle. The CDR3 runs to 12 residues. CDR3 nucleotide sequence: TGTGCCGGCTTGGGGGTTGACTATGGCTACACCTTC. Amino acid sequence: CAGLGVDYGYTF.

The V and J genes are TRBV15 and TRBJ1-3; D remains ambiguous. CDR1 and CDR2 (germline): LNHNV, YYDKDF (reference sequence). CDR3 size: 15 residues. Trimming took off 0 bases at V and 8 bases at J, with 14 bases between the two ends. The CDR3, as DNA: TGTGCCACCAGCAGAGATCGGAGTTTATCGGACACCATATATTTT. Its translation: CATSRDRSLSDTIYF.

This chain joins TRBV7-8 and TRBJ2-1; 7 bases are a match to TRBD1. Germline-derived CDR1 and CDR2 are SGHVS and FQNEAQ. CDR3 length: 15 amino acids. V lost 5 bases and J lost 2; bases outside the gene matches: 6. In nucleotides, the CDR3 is TGTGCCAGCAGCGGGGAGCAGGGGGCCTACAATGAGCAGTTCTTC. Translating gives CASSGEQGAYNEQFF.

V is TRBV27 and J is TRBJ2-7, with D unclear. This CDR3 region has 12 residues. Germline V gives CDR1 MNHEY, CDR2 SMNVEV (reference sequence). Trimming left V 5 bases short and J 6 bases short, with 11 bases between. DNA of the CDR3: TGTGCCAGCAGTCCCCCATCCGGCGAGCAGTACTTC. This gives the protein CASSPPSGEQYF.

The gene calls are TRBV29-1 and TRBJ1-1; TRBD1 is a possible D gene (5 bases). Germline assignment: CDR1 SQVTM and CDR2 ANQGSEA. The CDR3 loop spans 13 amino acids. Trimming cost V 3 bases and J 5 bases, with 13 bases left between them. CDR3 residues: CSVDPGRGTEAFF. The DNA of the CDR3 is TGCAGCGTTGATCCAGGGAGGGGAACTGAAGCTTTCTTT.

The chain links TRBV4-1 to TRBJ2-7; 8 bases fit TRBD2. This CDR3 comprises 16 residues. The V segment lost 3 bases and the J segment 1 base; nucleotides outside the gene matches: 8. Germline V gene lookup returns CDR1 MGHRA and CDR2 YSYEKL. CDR3 residues: CASSHAAGVSSYEQYF. The CDR3 region has the DNA TGCGCCAGCAGCCACGCAGCGGGAGTGTCTTCCTACGAGCAGTACTTC.

To note about this clonotype: The junction shows a germline mismatch at one end, possibly a read error. The V call is TRBV12-3 or TRBV12-4, the J call TRBJ1-4, with D unclear. CDR3 size: 14 residues. The CDR3 DNA reads as TGTGCCAGCAGTTTGGGCTACACTACTGAAAAACTGTTTTTT. Translation gives CASSLGYTTEKLFF.

This clonotype was observed once. The rearrangement links TRBV29-1 to TRBJ2-1; perhaps TRBD1 as D (5 bases). This CDR3 contains 13 residues. The germline V and J ends were trimmed by 4 bases and 7 bases, with 14 bases remaining between them. Germline values: CDR1 SQVTM, CDR2 ANQGSEA. The CDR3, as DNA: TGCAGCGTTGCCCCGAATGGGGCGAATGAGCAGTTCTTC. Protein: CSVAPNGANEQFF.

This sequence joins TRBV18 and TRBJ2-7; D is unclear. The length of the CDR3 is 12 residues. The germline CDR1 and CDR2 sequences are KGHSH and LQKENI. The V and J ends lost 4 bases and 6 bases respectively, with 10 bases between them. The CDR3 here is CASSRVPFEQYF. The CDR3 DNA is TGTGCCAGCTCACGTGTCCCTTTCGAGCAGTACTTC. The full variable domain, with the rest looked up from reference TRBV18 and TRBJ2-7, is NAGVMQNPRHLVRRRGQEARLRCSPMKGHSHVYWYRQLPEEGLKFMVYLQKENIIDESGMPKERFSAEFPKEGPSILRIQQVVRGDSAAYFCASSRVPFEQYFGPGTRLTVT.

The rearrangement joins TRBV7-2 to TRBJ2-3, with D perhaps matching TRBD2 (6 bases). V was trimmed by 6 bases and J by 5 bases, leaving 12 bases between them. The CDR3 has 13 amino acids. Germline assignment: CDR1 SGHTA and CDR2 FQGNSA. The chain's CDR3 is CASSPLGGDTQYF. The CDR3 DNA follows: TGTGCCAGCAGTCCCTTGGGGGGAGATACGCAGTATTTT.